Below, one TCR beta chain is given with its context. The antigen remains undetermined. These data come from a study of beta chain features in type 1 diabetes. Notes on the study in general: A pattern of fewer insertions and more deletions at VDJ junctions was seen in type 1 diabetes patients.

Sequencing targeted expressed TCRB transcripts, as all isolated RNA had been reverse transcribed. Repertoires were generated with immunoSEQ multiplex PCR, while TCRdb's copy carries only in-frame clones and drops some. The sample shows a few hundred thousand clones, roughly 13% of them seen only once. Germline values: CDR1 SGHRS, CDR2 YFSETQ. This CDR3 is built from 15 residues. V dropped 2 bases and J dropped 7; count of bases not matched to a gene: 8. This clonotype was obtained from a young man in good health. Input material: naive CD4+ T cells from blood. The rearrangement links TRBV5-1 to TRBJ2-1, with 8 bases identical to TRBD1. The CDR3 nucleotides are TGCGCCAGCAGCTTAGGACAGGGAAGGGTGAATGAGCAGTTCTTC. Translation: CASSLGQGRVNEQFF. The complete variable domain, with remaining parts taken from reference TRBV5-1 and TRBJ2-1, reads KAGVTQTPRYLIKTRGQQVTLSCSPISGHRSVSWYQQTPGQGLQFLFEYFSETQRNKGNFPGRFSGRQFSNSRSEMNVSTLELGDSALYLCASSLGQGRVNEQFFGPGTRLTVL.